Following are 12 T cell receptor beta chains from one sample sequenced in a study of metastatic and nonmetastatic thyroid tumors (dated by TCRdb to between 2020 and 2021). The library was made by PCR. Sequenced on an Illumina HiSeq 4000. The raw public reads went through TCRdb reprocessing: fastp at Q25, MiXCR clone calling, in-frame beta chains kept. This sample holds over 45,000 clones; approximately 20% were observed only once. The ten largest make up 3.8% of the sample. No treatment had been received by any patient before thyroid surgery. Source material: blood. The receptors come from a male donor with papillary thyroid cancer or a benign thyroid nodule (not recorded which). Some clones in this sample may be carry-over from other donors' samples.

This clone was observed at least ten times. This chain joins TRBV6-1 and TRBJ2-3; TRBD2 matches 11 bases. CDR1 and CDR2 from the germline V gene are MNHNS and SASEGT. The CDR3 extends over 15 amino acids. The V and J ends lost 0 bases and 4 bases, in that order; junction bases with no gene match: 0. This CDR3 reads CASSEALAGADTQYF. Here the CDR3 DNA reads TGTGCCAGCAGTGAAGCACTAGCGGGAGCAGATACGCAGTATTTT.

V is TRBV20-1 and J is TRBJ1-2; the D gene is possibly TRBD1 (5 bases). Trimming removed 3 bases at V and 5 bases at J, with 10 bases between. Germline CDR1 DFQATT, CDR2 SNEGSKA (reference sequence). The CDR3 is 12 residues long. The DNA for the CDR3 is TGCAGTGCTAGTACAGGAGGATATGGCTACACCTTC. Its translation is CSASTGGYGYTF.

This clone was recorded many times. V and J are TRBV5-1 and TRBJ2-1; TRBD1 matches 9 bases. CDR3 length: 14 amino acids. Germline trimming cut 5 bases from V and 6 bases from J; bases unmatched to any gene: 6. From germline, CDR1 is SGHRS and CDR2 YFSETQ. Here the CDR3 DNA reads TGCGCCAGCAGGGGACAGGGAGCGGGCAATGAGCAGTTCTTC. Its translation is CASRGQGAGNEQFF. The entire variable domain, with the rest obtained from reference TRBV5-1 and TRBJ2-1, is as follows: KAGVTQTPRYLIKTRGQQVTLSCSPISGHRSVSWYQQTPGQGLQFLFEYFSETQRNKGNFPGRFSGRQFSNSRSEMNVSTLELGDSALYLCASRGQGAGNEQFFGPGTRLTVL.

The table lists this clone with many counts. This chain joins TRBV6-6 and TRBJ2-7; 9 nucleotides line up with TRBD1. Trimming removed 0 bases from V and 6 bases from J; junction bases left unmatched: 6. This CDR3 is built from 15 residues. Looked up from germline, CDR1 is MNHNY and CDR2 is SVGAGI (reference sequence). CDR3 sequence reads: CASSYSGTGTFEQYF. CDR3 sequence (DNA): TGTGCCAGCAGTTACTCCGGGACAGGGACCTTCGAGCAGTACTTC.

This chain uses TRBV11-2 with TRBJ2-3, with D perhaps matching TRBD1 or TRBD2 (7 bases each). The CDR3 is 17 amino acids. The V and J ends lost 8 bases and 2 bases respectively, with 23 bases between them. In germline, CDR1 is SGHAT, CDR2 FQNNGV. CDR3 DNA sequence: TGTGCCAGCTACCCCCTTATGGGAGGGGGCTACACAGATACGCAGTATTTT. This encodes CASYPLMGGGYTDTQYF.

This clone was picked up many times. This sequence joins TRBV20-1 and TRBJ1-2; 12 nucleotides agree with TRBD1. Germline CDR1 DFQATT, CDR2 SNEGSKA (reference sequence). V was pared by 0 bases and J by 5 bases, with 4 bases of the junction left unmatched. The CDR3 consists of 15 residues. The CDR3, as DNA: TGCAGTGCTAGAGATGGGGGACAGGGGGCTTATGGCTACACCTTC. Translating it yields CSARDGGQGAYGYTF.

This clone was detected many times. This chain links TRBV4-1 with TRBJ1-3, with unresolved D. Looked up from germline, CDR1 is MGHRA and CDR2 is YSYEKL. Trimming took off 0 bases at V and 0 bases at J, with 6 bases between the two ends. The CDR3 totals 15 residues. In DNA form, the CDR3 reads TGCGCCAGCAGCCAAGAAATTAGCTCTGGAAACACCATATATTTT. This gives the protein CASSQEISSGNTIYF.

This clone has only a few counts. The gene calls are TRBV28 and TRBJ2-3, with D uncertain. Germline V gives CDR1 MDHEN, CDR2 SYDVKM. This CDR3 has 12 residues. Between the trimmed V and J ends, which lost 6 bases and 5 bases, there was a span of 9 bases. The CDR3 sequence is CASRFVGDTQYF. In DNA, the CDR3 is TGTGCCAGCAGGTTTGTAGGAGATACGCAGTATTTT.

The rearrangement links TRBV4-2 to TRBJ2-2, with 8 bases fitting TRBD2. This CDR3 is 15 amino acids long. After removal of 3 bases from V and 4 bases from J, the junction contained 4 bases not matched to a gene. Germline V gives CDR1 LGHNA, CDR2 YNFKEQ. The CDR3 DNA reads as TGTGCCAGCAGCCAGGCAGCGGGAGTCACCGGGGAGCTGTTTTTT. Amino acid sequence: CASSQAAGVTGELFF.

This clone showed up many times. This sequence joins TRBV6-4 and TRBJ2-3; 9 bases fit TRBD2. The germline V gene encodes CDR1 MRHNA and CDR2 SNTAGT. This CDR3 region has 15 residues. With V trimmed by 3 bases and J by 3 bases, 4 bases remained unmatched. CDR3 in amino acids: CASSEGTSGTDTQYF. The CDR3 DNA is TGTGCCAGCAGTGAAGGAACTAGCGGGACAGATACGCAGTATTTT.

The chain uses TRBV6-4 and TRBJ2-1; a possible D gene is TRBD1 (6 bases). The CDR3 spans 15 residues. Germline CDR1 and CDR2: MRHNA and SNTAGT. Trimming took 8 bases from V and 7 from J, leaving 21 bases between them. CDR3 sequence reads: CASSTEPGAGNEQFF. The CDR3 DNA is TGTGCCAGCTCTACTGAACCAGGGGCAGGGAATGAGCAGTTCTTC.

This chain links TRBV20-1 with TRBJ2-7; 9 bases are a match to TRBD1. There are 14 residues in the CDR3. Germline CDR1 reads DFQATT; CDR2 reads SNEGSKA (reference sequence). Germline trimming cut 3 bases from V and 1 base from J; bases unmatched to any gene: 4. The CDR3 coding sequence is TGCAGTGCTAGTACAGGGGGCAATTCCTACGAGCAGTACTTC. This sequence encodes CSASTGGNSYEQYF.